This TCR beta chain was observed in a study of shared clonotypes between healthy human individuals. Whole-study results and caveats: Memory subsets generally showed lower estimated richness than naive subsets.

Measured with immunoSEQ multiplex PCR; TCRdb has only the in-frame clones, and not every one. Found here are fewer than 1.8 million clones, roughly 98.5% of them singletons; the top ten hold around 0.33%. Concerning this clone itself: The antigen remains unidentified.

The CDR3 extends over 13 amino acids. V lost 1 base, J lost 2 bases, and 6 bases lay in between. In germline, CDR1 is SGHRS, CDR2 YFSETQ. Specimen: naive CD4+ T cells sorted from blood. Documented subset: CD45RA+ positively selected. This clonotype was sampled from a man aged 25-45 years in good health. The gene calls are TRBV5-1 and TRBJ1-1; D call uncertain. The chain's CDR3 is CASSLIINTEAFF. The DNA for the CDR3 is TGCGCCAGCAGCTTGATAATCAACACTGAAGCTTTCTTT. Full variable domain (missing parts from reference TRBV5-1 and TRBJ1-1): KAGVTQTPRYLIKTRGQQVTLSCSPISGHRSVSWYQQTPGQGLQFLFEYFSETQRNKGNFPGRFSGRQFSNSRSEMNVSTLELGDSALYLCASSLIINTEAFFGQGTRLTVV.